This is a list of T cell receptor beta chains from one sample in a study of cytomegalovirus exposure and HLA in healthy donors. The assay was immunoSEQ multiplex PCR, and TCRdb's table has in-frame clones only and misses some. There are almost 200,000 clones in the sample; 70% to 80% occur only once, and 0.39% lies in the top ten. The sample was PBMCs. Source of these receptors: a male donor in good health and CMV-seropositive. CDR3s include the opening cysteine and the closing phenylalanine or tryptophan. Each record gives: J gene, V gene, CDR3 length, CDR3 protein.

TRBJ2-2	TRBV7-9	10	CAGTQWELFF
TRBJ2-1	TRBV27	15	CASSRASGRGDEQFF
TRBJ2-5	TRBV7-6	15	CASPDRGRDQETQYF
TRBJ1-1	TRBV5-4	14	CASSSRQGNTEAFF
TRBJ1-6	TRBV6-5	12	CASRDGDSPLHF
TRBJ2-1	TRBV2	14	CASRGGSSYNEQFF
TRBJ2-3	TRBV19	14	CASSSRDFTDTQYF
TRBJ1-1	TRBV2	13	CAIRGTASPVAFF
TRBJ2-3	TRBV27	13	CASRSGGADTQYF
TRBJ2-1	TRBV10-3	16	CAIDSGTSGGYNEQFF
TRBJ2-1	TRBV27	14	CASSSQKRGSEQFF
TRBJ1-1	TRBV28	14	CASSLLDRGTEAFF
TRBJ2-1	TRBV2	15	CASSVANKGGNEQFF
TRBJ2-2	TRBV10-3	12	CASRGSGGELFF
TRBJ1-1	TRBV4-3	15	CASSQDLGPGTEAFF
TRBJ1-6	TRBV5-1	15	CASSDSSSYNSPLHF
TRBJ2-1	TRBV7-6	13	CASSLIRGDEQFF
TRBJ2-1	TRBV4-1	17	CASSLYAGTGAYNEQFF
TRBJ2-1	TRBV6-6	14	CASSYGTSGNEQFF
TRBJ2-5	TRBV5-1	14	CASSPGQGRETQYF
TRBJ2-1	TRBV5-1	15	CASSPERNSYNEQFF
TRBJ1-2	TRBV28	13	CASNGQGNYGYTF
TRBJ2-3	TRBV11-3	13	CASSGLLTDTQYF
TRBJ1-2	TRBV2	14	CASSVLRKNYGYTF
TRBJ2-2	TRBV9	16	CASSVLALENTGELFF
TRBJ2-1	TRBV2	14	CASSAVRTSGELFF
TRBJ2-7	TRBV2	15	CASRGTTGNFYEQYF
TRBJ2-2	TRBV6-1	15	CASRSRGDSTGELFF
TRBJ2-3	TRBV2	14	CASIRLLTTDTQYF
TRBJ1-1	TRBV10-3	16	CAISESYGGTNTEAFF
TRBJ2-5	TRBV7-2	17	CASSLGTSGRVAETQYF
TRBJ2-5	TRBV19	17	CASSVFQDRDLEETQYF
TRBJ1-2	TRBV28	14	CASSLLTGLVGYTF
TRBJ1-5	TRBV19	15	CASSINRASNQPQHF
TRBJ1-2	TRBV5-4	15	CASSLGAGHDYGYTF
TRBJ1-1	TRBV7-9	14	CASSHGQGYAEAFF
TRBJ2-5	TRBV7-7	14	CASSPGVVEETQYF
TRBJ2-5	TRBV5-4	14	CASSLARNQETQYF
TRBJ2-1	TRBV7-3	15	CSSSLYGGGRNEQFF
NA	TRBV20-1	11	CSAYQVREQYF
TRBJ1-4	TRBV18	14	CASAGQAQGEKLFF
TRBJ1-6	TRBV7-8	14	CASSFPGDNSPLHF
TRBJ2-7	TRBV6-5	15	CASSYSGTGVYEQYF
TRBJ1-1	TRBV7-2	12	CASSLSRTEAFF
TRBJ2-7	TRBV9	15	CASSVEHGRGDEQYF
TRBJ1-3	TRBV7-2	16	CASSTSGQNSGNTIYF
TRBJ2-7	TRBV9	14	CASTPWGDNYEQYF
TRBJ2-5	TRBV6-5	16	CASSYSGLAGQETQYF
TRBJ2-7	TRBV28	13	CAGSFSLSYEQYF
TRBJ2-7	TRBV11-1	12	CASSYHLRGQYF
TRBJ1-2	TRBV27	15	CASSRDPGTGGRGTF
TRBJ1-6	TRBV7-2	14	CASSLGGLHSPLHF
TRBJ1-6	TRBV6-5	14	CASRMTGDNSPLHF
TRBJ2-3	TRBV10-3	12	CAITTAADTQYF
TRBJ1-5	TRBV9	15	CASSLGTGVGQPQHF
TRBJ2-7	TRBV7-2	17	CASSLESGQGSSYEQYF
TRBJ1-5	TRBV19	16	CASSISPGGAGQPQHF
TRBJ1-2	TRBV20-1	11	CSASKRRGYTF
TRBJ2-7	TRBV4-3	19	CASSQGARGLAGRRDEQYF
TRBJ2-5	TRBV7-6	12	CASAPPTWTQYF